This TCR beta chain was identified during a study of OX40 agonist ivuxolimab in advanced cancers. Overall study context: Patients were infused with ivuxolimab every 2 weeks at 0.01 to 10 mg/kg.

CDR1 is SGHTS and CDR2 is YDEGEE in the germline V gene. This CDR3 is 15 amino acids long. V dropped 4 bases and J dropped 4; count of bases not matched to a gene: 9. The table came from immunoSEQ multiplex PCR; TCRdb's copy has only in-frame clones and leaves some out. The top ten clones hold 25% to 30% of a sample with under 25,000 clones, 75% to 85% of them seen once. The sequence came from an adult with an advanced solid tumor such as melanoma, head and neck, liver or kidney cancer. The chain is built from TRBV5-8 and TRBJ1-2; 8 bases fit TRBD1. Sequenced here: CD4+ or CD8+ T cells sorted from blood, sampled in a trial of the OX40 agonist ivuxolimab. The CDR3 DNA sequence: TGTGCCAGCAGCGTCGACAGGGGACGTGGCTATGGCTACACCTTC. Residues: CASSVDRGRGYGYTF.